A single sample gave rise to the 28 T cell receptor beta chains below, sequenced in a study of blood T cell repertoires in COVID-19 (TCRdb year 2020). Receptors were amplified or captured by the immunoSEQ multiplex PCR assay. The table was pulled from immuneACCESS by TCRdb, which kept in-frame rearrangements only. Such tables lose some clones; where checked, under half of the loss comes from unresolved V genes, and the rest has no known cause. Recorded for this sample are about 190,000 clones; around nine tenths of them occurred a single time. The ten top clones hold 5.5% to 7% of the sample. The material sequenced was peripheral blood. All receptors derive from a woman aged 40 to 50 who had recovered from COVID-19.

The V call is TRBV18, the J call TRBJ1-1; TRBD1 agrees at 8 bases. V was pared by 2 bases and J by 4 bases, with 3 bases of the junction left unmatched. Germline CDR1 is KGHSH and CDR2 is LQKENI. The CDR3 is 14 amino acids. DNA for the CDR3: TGTGCCAGCTCACCATCCGGGACAGGCACTGAAGCTTTCTTT. It encodes CASSPSGTGTEAFF. The whole variable domain, remainder taken from reference TRBV18 and TRBJ1-1, is NAGVMQNPRHLVRRRGQEARLRCSPMKGHSHVYWYRQLPEEGLKFMVYLQKENIIDESGMPKERFSAEFPKEGPSILRIQQVVRGDSAAYFCASSPSGTGTEAFFGQGTRLTVV.

This clone occurred a few times. The chain links TRBV7-2 to TRBJ2-7; TRBD1 matches 10 bases. The V and J ends lost 3 bases and 2 bases, in that order; junction bases with no gene match: 1. Per germline, CDR1 SGHTA and CDR2 FQGNSA. This CDR3 spans 14 amino acids. CDR3 bases: TGTGCCAGCAGCTTGACAGGGGGCACCTACGAGCAGTACTTC. It translates to CASSLTGGTYEQYF.

This clone was counted at least ten times. The chain uses TRBV19 and TRBJ2-7; the D gene is possibly TRBD2 (5 bases). The V gene lost 2 bases and the J gene lost 4 bases, with 9 bases spanning the gap. This CDR3 spans 13 amino acids. Germline CDR1 is LNHDA and CDR2 is SQIVND (reference sequence). CDR3 coding DNA: TGTGCCAGTAGTATACTCCCGGGGTACGAGCAGTACTTC. It codes for CASSILPGYEQYF. The full variable domain, its missing parts supplied by reference TRBV19 and TRBJ2-7, is DGGITQSPKYLFRKEGQNVTLSCEQNLNHDAMYWYRQDPGQGLRLIYYSQIVNDFQKGDIAEGYSVSREKKESFPLTVTSAQKNPTAFYLCASSILPGYEQYFGPGTRLTVT.

The genes are TRBV27 and TRBJ1-6, with D perhaps matching TRBD1 (6 bases). Between the trimmed V and J ends, which lost 5 bases and 9 bases, there was a span of 17 bases. This CDR3 is built from 15 residues. Germline CDR1 reads MNHEY; CDR2 reads SMNVEV (reference sequence). The CDR3, as DNA: TGTGCCAGCAGTAGGGACAAACCTTTGGGTTCACCCCTCCACTTT. It specifies CASSRDKPLGSPLHF.

The rearrangement links TRBV6-1 to TRBJ1-3, with D tentatively TRBD1 (6 bases). The CDR3 length is 16 residues. V lost 4 bases, J lost 0 bases, and 13 bases lay in between. Germline CDR1 MNHNS, CDR2 SASEGT. The CDR3 DNA reads as TGTGCCAGCAGTGTAGGGGGGGGCGGCTCTGGAAACACCATATATTTT. It translates to CASSVGGGGSGNTIYF.

This chain links TRBV19 with TRBJ1-5; 10 bases fit TRBD1. The CDR3 spans 17 residues. V dropped 7 bases and J dropped 7; count of bases not matched to a gene: 16. Germline CDR1 LNHDA, CDR2 SQIVND (reference sequence). In DNA, the CDR3 is TGTGCCAGTAAACCGGGACAGGGGACACTCAGCGGCCAGCCCCAGCATTTT. This sequence encodes CASKPGQGTLSGQPQHF.

The CDR3 nucleotides are TGCAGCGTTGAACCCCCCGCCAGTTTGAATGTTCGAACCTTC. This gives the protein CSVEPPASLNVRTF. This chain joins TRBV29-1 and TRBJ1-2, with D unclear. The CDR3 is 14 amino acids. Trimming cost V 2 bases and J 14 bases, with 24 bases left between them. Germline-derived CDR1 and CDR2 are SQVTM and ANQGSEA.

The chain links TRBV6-1 to TRBJ1-1; D is undetermined. V gave up 2 bases and J gave up 5 bases, with 15 bases separating them. Germline CDR1 is MNHNS and CDR2 is SASEGT. There are 15 residues in the CDR3. CDR3 region: CASSEFSTVGTEAFF. CDR3 nucleotides: TGTGCCAGCAGTGAATTTTCGACTGTTGGGACTGAAGCTTTCTTT.

The CDR3 spells CASSLGWESTNEKLFF. CDR3 nucleotides: TGTGCCAGCAGCTTGGGATGGGAGTCAACTAATGAAAAACTGTTTTTT. J is TRBJ1-4 and V is TRBV5-8; D not resolved. Trimming stripped 0 bases from V and 0 bases from J, with 9 bases between. This CDR3 spans 16 amino acids. The germline V gene has CDR1 SGHTS and CDR2 YDEGEE. The entire variable domain, with the rest obtained from reference TRBV5-8 and TRBJ1-4, is as follows: EAGVTQSPTHLIKTRGQQATLRCSPISGHTSVYWYQQALGLGLQFLLWYDEGEERNRGNFPPRFSGRQFPNYSSELNVNALELEDSALYLCASSLGWESTNEKLFFGSGTQLSVL.

This clone has a single count. The chain couples TRBV15 to TRBJ2-5; 10 positions match TRBD2. This CDR3 comprises 13 residues. Trimming at V came to 6 bases and at J to 4 bases, leaving 2 bases not matched to a gene. The germline V gene has CDR1 LNHNV and CDR2 YYDKDF (reference sequence). CDR3 DNA sequence: TGTGCCACCAGTACTAGCGGGGTAGAGACCCAGTACTTC. Protein: CATSTSGVETQYF.

The genes are TRBV7-9 and TRBJ2-2, with 9 bases that match TRBD2. V lost 1 base, J lost 8 bases, and 8 bases stayed unmatched. Germline CDR1 reads SEHNR; CDR2 reads FQNEAQ (reference sequence). CDR3 length: 16 amino acids. CDR3 in DNA: TGTGCCAGCAGCTTAGTGATAACAGCGGGAGGAGGGGAGCTGTTTTTT. Translated, it gives CASSLVITAGGGELFF. Drawing the rest from reference TRBV7-9 and TRBJ2-2, the complete variable domain is DTGVSQNPRHKITKRGQNVTFRCDPISEHNRLYWYRQTLGQGPEFLTYFQNEAQLEKSRLLSDRFSAERPKGSFSTLEIQRTEQGDSAMYLCASSLVITAGGGELFFGEGSRLTVL.

CDR3 bases: TGCGCCAGCAGTGGCAGAAGCGCCCCAGATACGCAGTATTTT. Encoded protein: CASSGRSAPDTQYF. The J gene is TRBJ2-3, the V gene TRBV5-1; D gene uncertain. CDR1 and CDR2 (germline): SGHRS, YFSETQ. This CDR3 is 14 amino acids long. Between the trimmed V and J ends, which lost 5 bases and 4 bases, there was a span of 14 bases.

This chain uses TRBV6-1 with TRBJ2-7, with a weak D call TRBD2 (5 bases). This CDR3 has 13 amino acids. V dropped 3 bases and J dropped 7 bases, with 13 bases sitting between them. Germline CDR1 and CDR2: MNHNS and SASEGT. Here the CDR3 DNA reads TGTGCCAGCAGTGAGAGTTTGGACTCAGAGCAGTACTTC. Its protein is CASSESLDSEQYF.

V gene TRBV5-8 combines with J gene TRBJ2-7; TRBD2 agrees at 7 bases. V was clipped by 2 bases and J by 3 bases; unmatched bases: 8. The CDR3 length is 15 residues. In germline, CDR1 is SGHTS, CDR2 YDEGEE. The CDR3 reads CASSFGGGLDYEQYF. CDR3 coding DNA: TGTGCCAGCAGCTTTGGGGGGGGACTCGACTACGAGCAGTACTTC.

This chain links TRBV30 with TRBJ1-2; a possible D gene is TRBD1 (5 bases). Germline loops: CDR1 GTSNPN, CDR2 SVGIG (reference sequence). The CDR3 is 13 amino acids. Trimming removed 2 bases from V and 5 bases from J, with 12 bases in between. CDR3 in DNA: TGTGCCTGGAGTCCGACAGAAAATTATGGCTACACCTTC. The encoded protein is CAWSPTENYGYTF.

This chain uses TRBV25-1 with TRBJ1-4; TRBD1 agrees at 7 bases. The CDR3 has 16 residues. Germline V gene sequence: CDR1 MGHDK, CDR2 SYGVNS. V lost 2 bases and J lost 7; bases outside the gene matches: 10. CDR3 bases: TGTGCCAGCAGTGAAGGTTACAGGGGAGGTAGTGAAAAACTGTTTTTT. It translates to CASSEGYRGGSEKLFF.

The chain links TRBV5-5 to TRBJ2-5; no clear D gene. The germline V and J ends were trimmed by 1 base and 1 base, with 14 bases remaining between them. The CDR3 has 16 amino acids. Germline values: CDR1 SGHKS, CDR2 YYEKEE (reference sequence). The CDR3 DNA sequence: TGTGCCAGCAGCTTGAGTTTTGCGGAGTCCCAAGAGACCCAGTACTTC. Translation: CASSLSFAESQETQYF.

V gene TRBV5-5 combines with J gene TRBJ1-4, with 11 positions matching TRBD1. Germline V gene lookup returns CDR1 SGHKS and CDR2 YYEKEE (reference sequence). The CDR3 runs to 15 residues. V was clipped by 2 bases and J by 7 bases; unmatched bases: 4. CDR3 sequence (DNA): TGTGCCAGCAGCTTTTCCGGGACAGGGGGTGAAAAACTGTTTTTT. It specifies CASSFSGTGGEKLFF. Variable domain in full (rest from reference TRBV5-5 and TRBJ1-4): DAGVTQSPTHLIKTRGQQVTLRCSPISGHKSVSWYQQVLGQGPQFIFQYYEKEERGRGNFPDRFSARQFPNYSSELNVNALLLGDSALYLCASSFSGTGGEKLFFGSGTQLSVL.

V usage is TRBV5-4 and J usage is TRBJ1-2, with 7 positions matching TRBD1. Germline CDR1 and CDR2: SGHNT and YYREEE (reference sequence). There are 14 residues in the CDR3. V gave up 4 bases and J gave up 4 bases; unmatched junction bases: 7. The CDR3 sequence: CASSAGTDLYGYTF. CDR3 nucleotide sequence: TGTGCCAGCAGCGCCGGGACAGACCTCTATGGCTACACCTTC. The complete variable domain, with remaining parts taken from reference TRBV5-4 and TRBJ1-2, reads ETGVTQSPTHLIKTRGQQVTLRCSSQSGHNTVSWYQQALGQGPQFIFQYYREEENGRGNFPPRFSGLQFPNYSSELNVNALELDDSALYLCASSAGTDLYGYTFGSGTRLTVV.

The rearrangement links TRBV19 to TRBJ1-5, with D uncertain. The CDR3 totals 15 residues. Germline lookup yields CDR1 LNHDA and CDR2 SQIVND (reference sequence). V lost 3 bases and J lost 0, with 9 bases in between. The chain's CDR3 is CASSIAGVSNQPQHF. CDR3 coding DNA: TGTGCCAGTAGTATCGCCGGGGTTAGCAATCAGCCCCAGCATTTT.

The CDR3 sequence is CASTRGTGRQNTEAFF. In DNA, the CDR3 is TGCGCCAGCACCCGAGGGACAGGGCGACAGAACACTGAAGCTTTCTTT. The chain links TRBV23-1 to TRBJ1-1; TRBD1 agrees at 9 bases. TRBV23-1 is labeled an ORF, and its function is uncertain. J was trimmed by 1 base and V by 7 bases; bases with no gene match: 10. The CDR3 has 16 amino acids.

The chain employs TRBV6-5 and TRBJ1-2; 9 bases are shared with TRBD1. Germline V CDR1 and CDR2: MNHEY, SVGAGI. This CDR3 is 13 amino acids long. V lost 7 bases, J lost 6 bases, and 6 bases stayed unmatched. In DNA, the CDR3 is TGTGCCAGCACCCCGGGACAGGGTGATGGCTACACCTTC. This translates into CASTPGQGDGYTF.

The chain employs TRBV9 and TRBJ1-4, with D tentatively TRBD1 (6 bases). Trimming took 4 bases from V and 2 from J, leaving 15 bases between them. This CDR3 spans 16 amino acids. In germline, CDR1 is SGDLS, CDR2 YYNGEE. Here the CDR3 reads CASSLRSQGTNEKLFF. The CDR3 coding sequence is TGTGCCAGCAGCCTACGTTCTCAGGGGACTAATGAAAAACTGTTTTTT.

V and J are TRBV7-2 and TRBJ1-2; TRBD1 matches at 8 bases. This CDR3 spans 14 amino acids. Trimming cost V 1 base and J 8 bases; bases outside gene matches: 6. Germline lookup yields CDR1 SGHTA and CDR2 FQGNSA. The CDR3 coding sequence is TGTGCCAGCAGCTTAGAACAGGGGGTTCAGGGCTACACCTTC. This translates into CASSLEQGVQGYTF.

This chain links TRBV9 with TRBJ1-5; D is ambiguous. The CDR3 contains 17 residues. Trimming shortened V by 6 bases and J by 5 bases, and 24 bases separated the two germline ends. Germline-derived CDR1 and CDR2 are SGDLS and YYNGEE. This CDR3 is CASKEIAGLSRHQPQHF. The DNA of the CDR3 is TGTGCCAGCAAGGAAATAGCGGGTCTAAGCCGGCATCAGCCCCAGCATTTT.

The chain links TRBV25-1 to TRBJ2-1, with 7 bases identical to TRBD2. In germline, CDR1 is MGHDK, CDR2 SYGVNS. This CDR3 has 15 amino acids. With V trimmed by 1 base and J by 1 base, 1 base remained unmatched. The CDR3 DNA is TGTGCCAGCAGTGAATGGACTAGGTCCTACAATGAGCAGTTCTTC. Protein product: CASSEWTRSYNEQFF.

V gene TRBV18 combines with J gene TRBJ2-7; 9 nucleotides match TRBD2. The CDR3 consists of 16 residues. J lost 3 bases, V lost 8 bases, and 14 bases had no gene match. Germline CDR1 KGHSH, CDR2 LQKENI. The CDR3 region is CASLTRATSGYYEQYF. For the CDR3, the DNA is TGTGCCAGCCTTACAAGAGCGACTAGCGGTTACTACGAGCAGTACTTC.

The chain carries TRBV18 and TRBJ2-1; the D gene is possibly TRBD1 (5 bases). From germline, CDR1 is KGHSH and CDR2 LQKENI. Deletions cut 1 base from V and 1 base from J, with 17 bases between. There are 18 residues in the CDR3. The CDR3 region is CASSPRVSGWGSYNEQFF. The CDR3 nucleotides are TGTGCCAGCTCACCACGGGTATCAGGGTGGGGTTCCTACAATGAGCAGTTCTTC.